Each of the 23 T cell receptor beta chains below was sequenced from the same sample in a study of T-cell reconstitution after alpha-beta-depleted transplantation in children. The TCRbeta library incorporated unique molecular identifiers. TCRdb re-called the PCR reads with MiXCR, one entry per CDR3 protein. The sample contains roughly 220,000 distinct CDR3 sequences, more than 10% of which appear only once. Sequenced material: PBMCs from the stem cell graft donor, taken from the stem cell graft. These receptors originate from a human donor who donated a stem cell graft to a child with acute lymphoblastic leukemia.

This clonotype was counted at least ten times. The gene calls are TRBV15 and TRBJ1-3; D uncertain. Germline V gene lookup returns CDR1 LNHNV and CDR2 YYDKDF (reference sequence). This CDR3 comprises 16 residues. Trimming left V 0 bases short and J 4 bases short, with 13 bases between. CDR3 bases: TGTGCCACCAGCAGAGATTACAGCTCGGAGGGAAACACCATATATTTT. It codes for CATSRDYSSEGNTIYF.

At least ten counts were recorded for this clonotype. The rearrangement uses TRBV27 and TRBJ1-6; 7 bases are shared with TRBD1. Trimming cost V 6 bases and J 7 bases; bases outside gene matches: 6. Germline lookup yields CDR1 MNHEY and CDR2 SMNVEV (reference sequence). This CDR3 contains 14 residues. DNA for the CDR3: TGTGCCAGCAGATTAACAGGGGTAAATTCACCCCTCCACTTT. Translating it yields CASRLTGVNSPLHF.

In this sample, this clonotype turned up a few times. This chain uses TRBV18 with TRBJ2-7; 9 nucleotides match TRBD1. Trimming at V came to 0 bases and at J to 5 bases, leaving 8 bases not matched to a gene. The CDR3 has 16 residues. CDR1 is KGHSH and CDR2 is LQKENI in the germline V gene. For the CDR3, the DNA is TGTGCCAGCTCACCACCGGGACAGGGAAGTACCCACGAGCAGTACTTC. Translation: CASSPPGQGSTHEQYF.

This clonotype was seen ten or more times. The chain carries TRBV29-1 and TRBJ1-6; 9 nucleotides align to TRBD1. Trimming cost V 6 bases and J 7 bases; bases outside gene matches: 7. Per the germline V gene, CDR1 is SQVTM and CDR2 is ANQGSEA. This CDR3 contains 14 residues. This CDR3 is CSVAGQGNNSPLHF. The DNA for the CDR3 is TGCAGCGTCGCCGGACAGGGGAACAATTCACCCCTCCACTTT. The variable domain in full, with the rest retrieved from reference TRBV29-1 and TRBJ1-6, is SAVISQKPSRDICQRGTSLTIQCQVDSQVTMMFWYRQQPGQSLTLIATANQGSEATYESGFVIDKFPISRPNLTFSTLTVSNMSPEDSSIYLCSVAGQGNNSPLHFGNGTRLTVT.

This clonotype was seen at least ten times. CDR3: CASSSNSGRAQDTQYF. In nucleotides, the CDR3 is TGCGCCAGCAGCTCTAATAGCGGGAGGGCCCAAGATACGCAGTATTTT. This chain links TRBV5-1 with TRBJ2-3, with 11 bases fitting TRBD2. CDR1 is SGHRS and CDR2 is YFSETQ in the germline V gene. V was pared by 3 bases and J by 5 bases, with 8 bases of the junction left unmatched. The CDR3 is 16 residues long.

This clonotype was counted many times. The rearrangement links TRBV9 to TRBJ1-5; TRBD1 matches at 8 bases. Germline V gene sequence: CDR1 SGDLS, CDR2 YYNGEE. The trim removed 2 bases at V and 7 bases at J, leaving 2 bases unmatched. CDR3 length: 13 residues. The CDR3 nucleotides read TGTGCCAGCAGCGTGACAGGGGACCAGCCCCAGCATTTT. Translating gives CASSVTGDQPQHF.

This clonotype has at least ten counts. V is TRBV27 and J is TRBJ2-1; the D gene could be TRBD1 or TRBD2 (5 bases each). Trimming took off 5 bases at V and 0 bases at J, with 14 bases between the two ends. The CDR3 has 16 amino acids. CDR1 is MNHEY, CDR2 SMNVEV, per germline (reference sequence). The CDR3 is CASSMERGASYNEQFF. The CDR3 DNA reads TGTGCCAGCAGTATGGAAAGGGGAGCCTCCTACAATGAGCAGTTCTTC.

Ten or more counts support this clonotype. The V call is TRBV6-1, the J call TRBJ2-7, with 7 bases lining up with TRBD1. With V trimmed by 8 bases and J by 3 bases, 7 bases remained unmatched. Germline CDR1 reads MNHNS; CDR2 reads SASEGT. This CDR3 has 13 residues. As DNA, the CDR3 is TGTGCCAGCTCGCAGGGGGAAGACTACGAGCAGTACTTC. This sequence encodes CASSQGEDYEQYF.

Ten or more counts support this clonotype. The chain joins TRBV7-9 to TRBJ2-5, with TRBD2 as a possible D gene (5 bases). Trimming took 2 bases from V and 4 from J, leaving 8 bases between them. The CDR3 totals 13 residues. Germline-derived CDR1 and CDR2 are SEHNR and FQNEAQ (reference sequence). The CDR3 DNA reads as TGTGCCAGCAGCTTAATAGGAGGAGAGACCCAGTACTTC. Amino acids: CASSLIGGETQYF.

Many counts were recorded for this clonotype. The chain has TRBV7-2 and TRBJ1-6; D is unresolved. The germline V and J ends were trimmed by 1 base and 8 bases, with 9 bases remaining between them. Looked up from germline, CDR1 is SGHTA and CDR2 is FQGNSA. This CDR3 region has 14 residues. The CDR3 spells CASSLVPVYSPLHF. In nucleotides, the CDR3 is TGTGCCAGCAGCTTAGTACCGGTCTATTCACCCCTCCACTTT.

The gene calls are TRBV11-2 and TRBJ2-1, with TRBD2 identical over 8 bases. V was pared by 5 bases and J by 7 bases, with 16 bases of the junction left unmatched. Germline assignment: CDR1 SGHAT and CDR2 FQNNGV. The CDR3 extends over 17 amino acids. CDR3 in amino acids: CASSPRPGLVPENEQFF. In DNA, the CDR3 is TGTGCCAGCAGCCCGCGTCCGGGACTAGTGCCGGAGAATGAGCAGTTCTTC.

This clonotype was seen at least ten times. The V gene is TRBV29-1, the J gene TRBJ1-5; TRBD1 is a possible D gene (5 bases). V gave up 2 bases and J gave up 7 bases, with 12 bases separating them. This CDR3 has 13 residues. The germline V gene has CDR1 SQVTM and CDR2 ANQGSEA. In DNA, the CDR3 is TGCAGCGTTGAATCAGGGAACGGCCAGCCCCAGCATTTT. Protein sequence: CSVESGNGQPQHF.

The table lists this clonotype with a few counts. The J gene is TRBJ2-3, the V gene TRBV5-4, with no clear D. Germline values: CDR1 SGHNT, CDR2 YYREEE (reference sequence). The ends were cut back, 1 base at V and 0 bases at J, with 6 bases in the middle. The CDR3 has 14 amino acids. The CDR3 loop reads CASSLTLSTDTQYF. CDR3 bases: TGTGCCAGCAGCTTGACTTTAAGCACAGATACGCAGTATTTT. The variable domain in full, with the rest retrieved from reference TRBV5-4 and TRBJ2-3, is ETGVTQSPTHLIKTRGQQVTLRCSSQSGHNTVSWYQQALGQGPQFIFQYYREEENGRGNFPPRFSGLQFPNYSSELNVNALELDDSALYLCASSLTLSTDTQYFGPGTRLTVL.

This clonotype was counted many times. The chain links TRBV6-5 to TRBJ1-1; weak D call: TRBD1 (5 bases). Trimming shortened V by 2 bases and J by 3 bases, and 16 bases separated the two germline ends. The CDR3 contains 16 residues. Germline V lookup: CDR1 MNHEY, CDR2 SVGAGI. The CDR3 loop is CASSYLPIVGDTEAFF. In DNA form, the CDR3 reads TGTGCCAGCAGTTACCTCCCCATAGTGGGGGACACTGAAGCTTTCTTT.

This clonotype was seen ten or more times. The J gene is TRBJ2-7, the V gene TRBV20-1, with TRBD2 matching over 10 bases. CDR3 length equals 15 residues. Looked up from germline, CDR1 is DFQATT and CDR2 is SNEGSKA (reference sequence). J gave up 5 bases and V 3 bases, and 10 bases lay outside the gene matches. The CDR3 bases are TGCAGTGCTAGTCCTCCCATCGGGACTAGCGACGAGCAGTACTTC. The encoded protein is CSASPPIGTSDEQYF.

The chain joins TRBV5-1 to TRBJ2-1; tentative D call: TRBD2 (6 bases). CDR3 length: 15 amino acids. Germline CDR1 reads SGHRS; CDR2 reads YFSETQ. Trimming stripped 4 bases from V and 1 base from J, with 12 bases between. CDR3 sequence (DNA): TGCGCCAGCAGCGGTGGGACTCATTCCTACAATGAGCAGTTCTTC. Translating it yields CASSGGTHSYNEQFF.

A note on this clonotype: The junction departs from germline at one end; a sequencing error may be responsible. The CDR3 spells CAGSSGSYNSPLHF. The CDR3 nucleotides read TGTGCCGGCAGTTCAGGGTCCTATAATTCACCCCTCCACTTT. The rearrangement uses TRBV12-3 or TRBV12-4 and TRBJ1-6, with D maybe TRBD1 (5 bases). This CDR3 contains 14 residues.

This clonotype was recorded at least ten times. The chain uses TRBV7-2 and TRBJ2-7; 9 nucleotides align to TRBD2. J was trimmed by 3 bases and V by 2 bases; bases with no gene match: 2. Germline CDR1 is SGHTA and CDR2 is FQGNSA. The CDR3 has 14 amino acids. As DNA, the CDR3 is TGTGCCAGCAGCTTAAGGCGGGGGGGCTACGAGCAGTACTTC. Protein sequence: CASSLRRGGYEQYF.

The table lists this clonotype with many counts. The rearrangement links TRBV5-5 to TRBJ2-5, with a tentative D call TRBD2 (5 bases). Germline V lookup: CDR1 SGHKS, CDR2 YYEKEE (reference sequence). The length of the CDR3 is 15 residues. Trimming removed 4 bases at V and 0 bases at J, with 13 bases between. The CDR3, as DNA: TGTGCCAGCAGCCCCCAAGCGGCATACCAAGAGACCCAGTACTTC. Its protein is CASSPQAAYQETQYF.

This clonotype was counted many times. The V call is TRBV5-1, the J call TRBJ2-5; D tentatively fits TRBD1 or TRBD2 (6 bases each). CDR1 and CDR2 from the germline V gene are SGHRS and YFSETQ. The ends were cut back, 3 bases at V and 5 bases at J, with 11 bases in the middle. This CDR3 is 13 amino acids long. The DNA for the CDR3 is TGCGCCAGCAGCTACGGGGGCGCGGAGACCCAGTACTTC. Its protein product is CASSYGGAETQYF.

The table lists this clonotype with many counts. The genes are TRBV7-9 and TRBJ2-1; 7 nucleotides line up with TRBD1. Germline V lookup: CDR1 SEHNR, CDR2 FQNEAQ (reference sequence). The CDR3 loop spans 15 amino acids. V was pared by 7 bases and J by 4 bases, with 10 bases of the junction left unmatched. The CDR3 sequence is CASNRGRESYNEQFF. For the CDR3, the DNA is TGTGCCAGCAACAGGGGCAGGGAGTCATACAATGAGCAGTTCTTC.

This clonotype has ten or more counts. The chain couples TRBV12-5 to TRBJ2-1; D gene ambiguous. CDR1 is LGHNT, CDR2 FRNRAP, per germline. CDR3 length: 11 amino acids. V lost 4 bases and J 5 bases, leaving 3 bases between the germline ends. The CDR3 loop reads CASGYNNEQFF. In DNA, the CDR3 is TGTGCTAGTGGTTACAACAATGAGCAGTTCTTC.

This clonotype came up many times. The chain carries TRBV24-1 and TRBJ2-1, with D possibly being TRBD2 (6 bases). The CDR3 consists of 13 residues. V lost 7 bases to trimming and J lost 4 bases, with 10 bases between them. Germline loops: CDR1 KGHDR, CDR2 SFDVKD. The CDR3 sequence: CATRGRGYNEQFF. The CDR3 coding sequence is TGTGCCACCAGGGGACGGGGGTACAATGAGCAGTTCTTC.